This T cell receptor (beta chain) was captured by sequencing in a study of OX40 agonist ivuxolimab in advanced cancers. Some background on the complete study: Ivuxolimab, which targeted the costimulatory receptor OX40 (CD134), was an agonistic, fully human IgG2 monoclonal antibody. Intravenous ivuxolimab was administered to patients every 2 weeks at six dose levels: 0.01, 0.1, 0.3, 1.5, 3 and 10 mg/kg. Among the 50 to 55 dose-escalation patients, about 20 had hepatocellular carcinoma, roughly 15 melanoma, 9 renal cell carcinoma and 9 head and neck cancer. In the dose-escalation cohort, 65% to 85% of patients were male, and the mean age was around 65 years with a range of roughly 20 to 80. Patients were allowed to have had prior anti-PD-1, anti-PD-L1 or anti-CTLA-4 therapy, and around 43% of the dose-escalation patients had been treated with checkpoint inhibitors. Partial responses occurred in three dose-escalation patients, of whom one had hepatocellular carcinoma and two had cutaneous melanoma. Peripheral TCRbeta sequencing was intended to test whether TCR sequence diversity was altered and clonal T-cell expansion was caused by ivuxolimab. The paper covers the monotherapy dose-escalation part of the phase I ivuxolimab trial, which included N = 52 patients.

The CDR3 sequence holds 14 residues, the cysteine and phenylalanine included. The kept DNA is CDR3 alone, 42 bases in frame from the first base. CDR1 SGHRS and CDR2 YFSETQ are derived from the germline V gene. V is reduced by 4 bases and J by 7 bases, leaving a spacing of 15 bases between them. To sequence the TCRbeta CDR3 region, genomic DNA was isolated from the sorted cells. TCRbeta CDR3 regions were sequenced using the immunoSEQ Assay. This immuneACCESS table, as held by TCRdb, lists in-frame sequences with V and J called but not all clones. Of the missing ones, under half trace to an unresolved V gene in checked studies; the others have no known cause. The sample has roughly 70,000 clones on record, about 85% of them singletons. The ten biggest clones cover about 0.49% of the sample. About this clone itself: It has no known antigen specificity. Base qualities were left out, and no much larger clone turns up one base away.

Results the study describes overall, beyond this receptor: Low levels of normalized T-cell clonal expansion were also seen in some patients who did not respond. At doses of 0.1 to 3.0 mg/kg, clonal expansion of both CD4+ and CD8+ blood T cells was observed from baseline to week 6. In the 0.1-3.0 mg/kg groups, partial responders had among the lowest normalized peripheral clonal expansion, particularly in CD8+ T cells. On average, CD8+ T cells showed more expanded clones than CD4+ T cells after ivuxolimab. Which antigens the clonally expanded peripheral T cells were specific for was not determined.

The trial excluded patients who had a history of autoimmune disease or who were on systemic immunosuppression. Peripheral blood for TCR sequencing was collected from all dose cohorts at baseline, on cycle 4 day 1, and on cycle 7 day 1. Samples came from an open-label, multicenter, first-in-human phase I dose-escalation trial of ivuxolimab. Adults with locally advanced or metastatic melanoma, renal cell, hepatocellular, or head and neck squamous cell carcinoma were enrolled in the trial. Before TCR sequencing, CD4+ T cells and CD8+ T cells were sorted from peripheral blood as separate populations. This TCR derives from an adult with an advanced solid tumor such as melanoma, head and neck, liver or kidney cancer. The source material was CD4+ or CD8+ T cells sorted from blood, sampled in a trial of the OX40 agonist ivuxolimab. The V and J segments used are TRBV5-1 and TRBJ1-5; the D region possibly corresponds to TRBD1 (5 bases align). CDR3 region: CASSPTGPKQPQHF. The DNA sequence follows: TGCGCCAGCAGCCCTACAGGCCCCAAACAGCCCCAGCATTTT. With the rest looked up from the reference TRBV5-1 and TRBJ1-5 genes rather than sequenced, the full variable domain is KAGVTQTPRYLIKTRGQQVTLSCSPISGHRSVSWYQQTPGQGLQFLFEYFSETQRNKGNFPGRFSGRQFSNSRSEMNVSTLELGDSALYLCASSPTGPKQPQHFGDGTRLSIL.